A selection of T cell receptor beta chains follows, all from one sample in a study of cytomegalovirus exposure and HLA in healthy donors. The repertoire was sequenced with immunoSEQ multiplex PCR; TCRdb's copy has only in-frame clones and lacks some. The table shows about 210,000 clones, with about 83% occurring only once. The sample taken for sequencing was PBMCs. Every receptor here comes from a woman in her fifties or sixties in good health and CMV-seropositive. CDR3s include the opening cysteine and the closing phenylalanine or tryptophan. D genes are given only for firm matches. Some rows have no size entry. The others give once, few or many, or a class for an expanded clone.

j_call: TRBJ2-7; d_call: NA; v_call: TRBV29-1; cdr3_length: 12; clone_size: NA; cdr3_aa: CSAGERHYEQYF; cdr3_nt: TGCAGCGCCGGGGAGCGGCACTACGAGCAGTACTTC
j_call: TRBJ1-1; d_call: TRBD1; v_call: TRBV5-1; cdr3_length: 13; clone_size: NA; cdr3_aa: CASAWAGGTEAFF; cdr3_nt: TGCGCCAGCGCTTGGGCAGGGGGCACTGAAGCTTTCTTT
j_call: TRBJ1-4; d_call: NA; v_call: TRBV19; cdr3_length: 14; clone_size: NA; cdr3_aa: CASSYGLTNEKLFF; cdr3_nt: TGTGCCAGTAGTTACGGGTTAACTAATGAAAAACTGTTTTTT
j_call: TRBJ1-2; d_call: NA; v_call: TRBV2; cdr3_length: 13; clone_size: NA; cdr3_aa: CASRSGWAGGYTF; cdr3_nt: TGTGCCAGTAGGTCCGGTTGGGCTGGGGGCTACACCTTC
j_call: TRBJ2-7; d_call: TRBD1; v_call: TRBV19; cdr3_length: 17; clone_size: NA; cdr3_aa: CASTQSRDRGNPYEQYF; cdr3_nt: TGTGCCAGTACCCAGTCCCGGGACAGGGGGAACCCGTACGAGCAGTACTTC
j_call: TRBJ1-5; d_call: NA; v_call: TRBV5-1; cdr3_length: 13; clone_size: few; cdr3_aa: CASSLAPNQPQHF; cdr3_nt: TGCGCCAGCAGCTTGGCCCCGAATCAGCCCCAGCATTTT
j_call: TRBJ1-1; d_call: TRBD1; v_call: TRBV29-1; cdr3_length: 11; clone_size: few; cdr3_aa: CSVVRTGIAFF; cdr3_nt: TGCAGCGTTGTTAGGACAGGGATAGCTTTCTTT
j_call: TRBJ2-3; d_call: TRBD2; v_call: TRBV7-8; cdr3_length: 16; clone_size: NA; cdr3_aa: CASSLGPGLATDTQYF; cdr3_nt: TGTGCCAGCAGCTTGGGACCGGGACTAGCAACAGATACGCAGTATTTT
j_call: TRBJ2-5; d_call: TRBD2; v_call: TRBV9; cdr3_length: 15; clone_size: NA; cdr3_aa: CASSVLAGARGTQYF; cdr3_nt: TGTGCCAGCAGCGTACTAGCGGGGGCCCGAGGGACCCAGTACTTC
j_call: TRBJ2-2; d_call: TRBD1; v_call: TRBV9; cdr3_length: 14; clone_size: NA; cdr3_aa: CASSVAQGPGELFF; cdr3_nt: TGTGCCAGCAGCGTAGCACAGGGGCCCGGGGAGCTGTTTTTT
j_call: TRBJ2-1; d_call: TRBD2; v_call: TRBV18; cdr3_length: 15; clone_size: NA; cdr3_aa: CASSPPPGGMNEQFF; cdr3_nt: TGTGCCAGCTCACCACCACCGGGGGGGATGAATGAGCAGTTCTTC
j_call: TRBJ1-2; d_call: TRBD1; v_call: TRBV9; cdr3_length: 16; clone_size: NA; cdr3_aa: CASSAQGALANYGYTF; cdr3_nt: TGTGCCAGCAGCGCCCAGGGGGCCCTCGCTAACTATGGCTACACCTTC
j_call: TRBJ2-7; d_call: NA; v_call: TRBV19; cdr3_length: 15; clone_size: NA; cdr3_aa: CASSIVKGVSYEQYF; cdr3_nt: TGTGCCAGTAGTATAGTGAAGGGGGTCTCCTACGAGCAGTACTTC
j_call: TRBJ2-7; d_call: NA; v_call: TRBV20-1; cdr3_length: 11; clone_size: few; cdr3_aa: CSAGTIDEQYF; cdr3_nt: TGCAGTGCTGGGACAATCGACGAGCAGTACTTC
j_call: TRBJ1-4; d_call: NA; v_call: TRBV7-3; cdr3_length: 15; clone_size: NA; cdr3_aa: CASSLTAHPGEKLFF; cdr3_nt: TGTGCCAGCAGCTTAACGGCCCACCCAGGTGAAAAACTGTTTTTT
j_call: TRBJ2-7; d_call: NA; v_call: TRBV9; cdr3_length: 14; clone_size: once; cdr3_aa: CASSDPRSSYEQYF; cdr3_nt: TGTGCCAGCAGCGATCCTAGAAGCTCCTACGAGCAGTACTTC
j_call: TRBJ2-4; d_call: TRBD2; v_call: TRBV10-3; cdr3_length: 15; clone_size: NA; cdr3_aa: CAISESAGGPNIQYF; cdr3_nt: TGTGCCATCAGTGAGTCGGCGGGGGGGCCGAACATTCAGTACTTC
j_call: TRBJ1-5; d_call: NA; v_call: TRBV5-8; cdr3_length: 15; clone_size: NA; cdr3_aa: CASSSRGYSNQPQHF; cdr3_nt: TGTGCCAGCAGCTCGCGGGGATATAGCAATCAGCCCCAGCATTTT
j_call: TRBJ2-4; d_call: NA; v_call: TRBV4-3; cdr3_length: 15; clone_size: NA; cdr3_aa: CASSQDRGAKNIQYF; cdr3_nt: TGCGCCAGCAGCCAAGATAGGGGAGCCAAAAACATTCAGTACTTC
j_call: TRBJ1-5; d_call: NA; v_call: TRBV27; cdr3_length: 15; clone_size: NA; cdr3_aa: CASRQGPSSNQPQHF; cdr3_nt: TGTGCCAGCAGACAGGGCCCTTCTAGCAATCAGCCCCAGCATTTT
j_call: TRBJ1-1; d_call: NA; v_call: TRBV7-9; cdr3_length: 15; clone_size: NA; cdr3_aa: CSSSTHGGLNWEAFF; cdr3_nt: TGTTCCAGCAGCACTCACGGCGGGCTAAACTGGGAAGCTTTCTTT
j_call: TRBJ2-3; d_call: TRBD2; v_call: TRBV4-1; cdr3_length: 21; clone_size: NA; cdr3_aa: CASSHLGLAGGITQSTDTQYF; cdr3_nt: TGCGCCAGCAGCCACCTGGGACTAGCGGGGGGCATTACCCAATCCACAGATACGCAGTATTTT
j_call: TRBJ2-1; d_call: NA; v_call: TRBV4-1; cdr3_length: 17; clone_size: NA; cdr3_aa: CASSQDWGGGFYNEQFF; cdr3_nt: TGCGCCAGCAGCCAAGATTGGGGGGGCGGGTTTTACAATGAGCAGTTCTTC
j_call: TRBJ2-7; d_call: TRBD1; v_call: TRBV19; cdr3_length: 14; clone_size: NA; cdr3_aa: CASSNRDRLHEQYF; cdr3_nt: TGTGCCAGTAGTAACCGGGACAGGTTGCACGAGCAGTACTTC
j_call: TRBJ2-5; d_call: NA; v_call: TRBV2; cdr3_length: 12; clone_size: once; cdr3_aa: CASSEARETQYF; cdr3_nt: TGTGCCAGCAGTGAAGCGCGGGAGACCCAGTACTTC
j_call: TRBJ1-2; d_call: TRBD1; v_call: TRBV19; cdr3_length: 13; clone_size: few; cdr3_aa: CASSLSPADRGYF; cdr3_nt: TGTGCCAGTAGTCTCTCCCCCGCGGACAGGGGCTACTTC
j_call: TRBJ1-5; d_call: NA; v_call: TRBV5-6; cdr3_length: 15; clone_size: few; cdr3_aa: CASSLRGRGDQPQHF; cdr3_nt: TGTGCCAGCAGCTTGAGGGGTAGAGGAGATCAGCCCCAGCATTTT
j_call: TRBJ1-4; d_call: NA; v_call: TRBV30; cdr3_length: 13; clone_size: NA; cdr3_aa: CAWSQGLNEKLFF; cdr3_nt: TGTGCCTGGAGCCAGGGCCTGAATGAAAAACTGTTTTTT
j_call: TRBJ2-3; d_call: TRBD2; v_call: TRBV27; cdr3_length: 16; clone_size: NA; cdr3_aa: CASSRIAGGLEDTQYF; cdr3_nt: TGTGCCAGCAGCCGGATAGCGGGGGGGCTTGAAGATACGCAGTATTTT
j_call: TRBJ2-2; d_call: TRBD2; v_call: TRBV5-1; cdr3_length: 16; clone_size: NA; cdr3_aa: CASSLERGLGTGELFF; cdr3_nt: TGCGCCAGCAGCTTGGAGCGGGGCTTAGGCACCGGGGAGCTGTTTTTT
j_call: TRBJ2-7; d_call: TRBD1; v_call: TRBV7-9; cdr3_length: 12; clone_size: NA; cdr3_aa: CASSRTGVEQYF; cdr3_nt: TGTGCCAGCAGCCGGACAGGGGTCGAGCAGTACTTC
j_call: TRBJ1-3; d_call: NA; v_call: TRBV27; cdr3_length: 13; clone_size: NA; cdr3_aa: CASSTAGRNTIYF; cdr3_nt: TGTGCCAGCAGCACGGCCGGGAGAAACACCATATATTTT
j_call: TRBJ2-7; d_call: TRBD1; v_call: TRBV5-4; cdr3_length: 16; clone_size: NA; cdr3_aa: CASSPPGQRSSYEQYF; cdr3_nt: TGTGCCAGCAGCCCTCCGGGACAGCGATCCTCCTACGAGCAGTACTTC
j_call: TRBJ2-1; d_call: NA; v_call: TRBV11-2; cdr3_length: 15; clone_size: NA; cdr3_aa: CASSLGRGPNNEQFF; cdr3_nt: TGTGCCAGCAGCTTAGGGCGGGGGCCCAACAATGAGCAGTTCTTC
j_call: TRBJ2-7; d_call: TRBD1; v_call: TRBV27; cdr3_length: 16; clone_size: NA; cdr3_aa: CASSLSGQVLSYEQYF; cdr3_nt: TGTGCCAGCAGTTTATCCGGACAGGTCCTCTCCTACGAGCAGTACTTC
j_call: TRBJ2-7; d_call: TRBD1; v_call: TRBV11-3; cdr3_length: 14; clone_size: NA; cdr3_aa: CASSARDRSYEQYF; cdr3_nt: TGTGCCAGCAGCGCTAGGGACAGGTCCTACGAGCAGTACTTC
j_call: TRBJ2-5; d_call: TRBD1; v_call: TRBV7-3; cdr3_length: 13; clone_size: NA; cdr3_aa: CASSPGQGGTQYF; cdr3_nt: TGTGCCAGCAGCCCAGGACAGGGGGGGACCCAGTACTTC
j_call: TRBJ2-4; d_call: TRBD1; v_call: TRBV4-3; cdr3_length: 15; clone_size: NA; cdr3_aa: CASSQNRGAKNIQYF; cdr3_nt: TGCGCCAGCAGCCAAAACAGGGGAGCCAAAAACATTCAGTACTTC
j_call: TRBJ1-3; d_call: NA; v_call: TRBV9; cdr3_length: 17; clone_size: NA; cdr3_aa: CASSPLMRALEGNTIYF; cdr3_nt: TGTGCCAGCAGCCCCCTGATGAGGGCCCTAGAGGGAAACACCATATATTTT
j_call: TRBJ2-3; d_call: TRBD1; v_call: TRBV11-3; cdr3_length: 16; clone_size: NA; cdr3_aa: CASSLRGQRGKDTQYF; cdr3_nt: TGTGCCAGCAGCTTAAGGGGACAGAGGGGGAAAGATACGCAGTATTTT
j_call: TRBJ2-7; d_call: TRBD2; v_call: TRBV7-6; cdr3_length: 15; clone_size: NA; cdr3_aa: CASSLAAGGDYEQYF; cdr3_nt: TGTGCCAGCAGCTTAGCGGCCGGGGGGGATTACGAGCAGTACTTC
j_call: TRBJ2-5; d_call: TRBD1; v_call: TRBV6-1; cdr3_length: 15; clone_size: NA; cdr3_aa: CASSSAGTGAETQYF; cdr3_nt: TGTGCCAGCAGTTCCGCCGGGACAGGGGCAGAGACCCAGTACTTC
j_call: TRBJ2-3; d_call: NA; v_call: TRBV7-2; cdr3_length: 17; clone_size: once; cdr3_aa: CASSPRGGFRGTDTQYF; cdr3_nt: TGTGCCAGCAGCCCAAGGGGGGGCTTTCGCGGCACAGATACGCAGTATTTT
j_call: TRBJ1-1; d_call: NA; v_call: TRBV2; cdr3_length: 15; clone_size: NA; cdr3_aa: CASSETGHRGTEAFF; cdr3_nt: TGTGCCAGCAGTGAAACGGGACATAGAGGCACTGAAGCTTTCTTT
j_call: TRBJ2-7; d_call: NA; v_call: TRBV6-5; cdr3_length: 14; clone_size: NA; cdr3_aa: CASSYTVRAYEQYF; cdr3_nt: TGTGCCAGCAGTTACACGGTCCGGGCCTACGAGCAGTACTTC
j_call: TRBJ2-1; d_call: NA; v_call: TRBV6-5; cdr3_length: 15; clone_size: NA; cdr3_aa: CASSQRQASYNEQFF; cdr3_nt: TGTGCCAGCAGTCAGCGACAGGCCTCCTACAATGAGCAGTTCTTC
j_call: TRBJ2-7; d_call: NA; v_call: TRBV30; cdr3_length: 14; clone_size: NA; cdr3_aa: CAWTGGYSSYEQYF; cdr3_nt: TGTGCCTGGACAGGGGGGTATAGCTCCTACGAGCAGTACTTC
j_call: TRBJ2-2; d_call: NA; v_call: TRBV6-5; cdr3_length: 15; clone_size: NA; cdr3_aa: CASSYSTRGTGELFF; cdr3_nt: TGTGCCAGCAGTTACTCGACGCGAGGCACCGGGGAGCTGTTTTTT
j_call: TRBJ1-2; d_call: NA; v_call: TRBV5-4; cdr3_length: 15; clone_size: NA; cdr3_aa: CASTNSTLVVHGYTF; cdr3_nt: TGTGCCAGCACTAACAGTACCCTCGTTGTCCATGGCTACACCTTC
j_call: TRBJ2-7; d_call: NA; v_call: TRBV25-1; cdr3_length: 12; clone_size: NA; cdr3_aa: CASSPGIYEQYF; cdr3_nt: TGTGCCAGCAGTCCAGGGATCTACGAGCAGTACTTC
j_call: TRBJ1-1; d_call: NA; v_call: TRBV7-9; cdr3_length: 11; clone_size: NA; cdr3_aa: CASSSLATGFF; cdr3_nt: TGTGCCAGCAGCTCATTGGCGACGGGTTTCTTT
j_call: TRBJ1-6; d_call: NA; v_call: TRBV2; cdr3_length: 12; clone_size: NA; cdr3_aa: CASRRRNSPLHF; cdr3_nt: TGTGCCAGCAGGAGGAGGAATTCACCCCTCCACTTT
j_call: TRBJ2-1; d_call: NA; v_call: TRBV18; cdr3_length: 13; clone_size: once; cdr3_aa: CASSPRGTDEQFF; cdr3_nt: TGTGCCAGCTCACCCAGGGGCACGGATGAGCAGTTCTTC
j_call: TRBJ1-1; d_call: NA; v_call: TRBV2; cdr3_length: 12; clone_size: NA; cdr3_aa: CASSGEATEAFF; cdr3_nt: TGTGCCAGCAGTGGGGAGGCCACTGAAGCTTTCTTT
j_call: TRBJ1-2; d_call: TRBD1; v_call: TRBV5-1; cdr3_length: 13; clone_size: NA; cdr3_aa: CASSSRGNYGYTF; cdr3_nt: TGCGCCAGCAGCTCCAGGGGGAACTATGGCTACACCTTC